Listed here are 15 T cell receptor beta chains from one sample, sequenced in a study of spatial heterogeneity in lung cancer. Indicated time point: sample taken at primary tumor resection. Whole RNA, isolated from tumor, nontumor lung or frozen PBMC, was sequenced without prior sorting. MiXCR was run by TCRdb on the 5' RACE reads, yielding one entry per CDR3 protein. The sample comprises roughly 48,000 distinct CDR3 sequences, approximately 5% of which are singletons, and over 8.5% rests with the top ten. Sample: PBMCs, taken at surgery. These TCRs come from a male donor with early-stage non-small cell lung cancer.

This clonotype has a handful of counts. This chain uses TRBV5-4 with TRBJ2-2; 7 bases align to TRBD2. With V trimmed by 4 bases and J by 0 bases, 6 bases remained unmatched. The CDR3 sequence is 16 residues long. Germline V gene sequence: CDR1 SGHNT, CDR2 YYREEE (reference sequence). CDR3 region: CASSLRLAPNTGELFF. As DNA, the CDR3 is TGTGCCAGCAGCCTACGACTAGCCCCGAACACCGGGGAGCTGTTTTTT.

This clonotype has at least ten counts. The gene calls are TRBV5-5 and TRBJ2-1; D call uncertain. The germline gives CDR1 SGHKS, CDR2 YYEKEE (reference sequence). The CDR3 consists of 14 residues. Between the trimmed V and J ends, which lost 1 base and 4 bases, there was a span of 9 bases. CDR3 amino acids: CASSLSGVYNEQFF. CDR3 coding DNA: TGTGCCAGCAGCTTGTCGGGCGTGTACAATGAGCAGTTCTTC.

V usage is TRBV10-1 and J usage is TRBJ2-7, with 13 bases aligning to TRBD2. Germline values: CDR1 WNHNN, CDR2 SYGVQD (reference sequence). This CDR3 is 17 amino acids long. Trimming took 2 bases from V and 6 from J; bases not matched to a gene: 10. In DNA form, the CDR3 reads TGCGCCAGCAGTGAGGCCACTAGCGGGAGGGCCTTGGGCGAGCAGTACTTC. This translates into CASSEATSGRALGEQYF.

In its sample, this clonotype was seen many times. The rearrangement joins TRBV20-1 to TRBJ2-7; D ambiguous. CDR3 size: 12 residues. Germline loops: CDR1 DFQATT, CDR2 SNEGSKA (reference sequence). The V end lost 3 bases, the J end lost 2 bases, and 8 bases lay between the germline ends. The CDR3 region has the DNA TGCAGTGCTAGGGGCAGAACCTACGAGCAGTACTTC. Its translation is CSARGRTYEQYF.

A few counts support this clonotype. The genes are TRBV21-1 and TRBJ2-7; the table assigns TRBD2, which was not confirmed against the DNA. TRBV21-1 is described as a pseudogene. The length of the CDR3 is 19 residues. CDR3: CASSKGMEVAGGLSYEQYF. The DNA for the CDR3 is TGTGCCAGCAGCAAAGGGATGGAGGTAGCGGGAGGCCTCTCCTACGAGCAGTACTTC.

The sample holds one count of this clonotype. The chain links TRBV4-3 to TRBJ2-7; 10 bases match TRBD2. J was trimmed by 5 bases and V by 1 base; bases with no gene match: 11. The length of the CDR3 is 17 residues. The germline gives CDR1 LGHNA, CDR2 YSLEER. This CDR3 reads CASSQAPSSGSIHEQYF. The CDR3 DNA is TGCGCCAGCAGCCAAGCCCCTTCTAGCGGGAGTATCCACGAGCAGTACTTC.

At least ten counts were recorded for this clonotype. J is TRBJ2-2 and V is TRBV12-5; the D gene is possibly TRBD1 (6 bases). The CDR3 sequence is 16 residues long. The V gene lost 0 bases and the J gene lost 2 bases, with 10 bases spanning the gap. The germline gives CDR1 LGHNT, CDR2 FRNRAP. This CDR3 is CASGLVLTGNTGELFF. The CDR3 coding sequence is TGTGCTAGTGGTTTGGTACTGACAGGAAACACCGGGGAGCTGTTTTTT. The full variable domain, with the rest looked up from reference TRBV12-5 and TRBJ2-2, is DARVTQTPRHKVTEMGQEVTMRCQPILGHNTVFWYRQTMMQGLELLAYFRNRAPLDDSGMPKDRFSAEMPDATLATLKIQPSEPRDSAVYFCASGLVLTGNTGELFFGEGSRLTVL.

This clonotype was seen at least ten times. This chain uses TRBV30 with TRBJ1-2; 7 bases align to TRBD1. Germline V gives CDR1 GTSNPN, CDR2 SVGIG (reference sequence). The CDR3 is 13 residues long. Losses at the gene ends were 0 bases for V and 8 bases for J; bases not matched to a gene: 6. CDR3 DNA sequence: TGTGCCTGGAGTGTAGCGACAGGGCGCGGCTACACCTTC. Translated: CAWSVATGRGYTF.

This clonotype was seen at least ten times. In DNA form, the CDR3 reads TGTGCCAGCAGTTCGGTCGAGACCCAGTACTTC. It translates to CASSSVETQYF. The chain is built from TRBV2 and TRBJ2-5; no clear D. Germline CDR1 is SNHLY and CDR2 is FYNNEI. Deletions cut 5 bases from V and 5 bases from J, with 6 bases between. This CDR3 is 11 amino acids long.

This clonotype was counted ten times or more. The chain carries TRBV11-2 and TRBJ2-6; no clear D gene. The length of the CDR3 is 14 residues. Trimming removed 3 bases from V and 4 bases from J, with 7 bases in between. CDR1 is SGHAT and CDR2 is FQNNGV in the germline V gene. Here the CDR3 reads CASSFGGGANVLTF. DNA for the CDR3: TGTGCCAGCAGCTTTGGTGGCGGGGCCAACGTCCTGACTTTC.

The CDR3 is CASSLDRSSYEQYF. CDR3 DNA sequence: TGTGCCAGCAGTCTGGACAGAAGCTCCTACGAGCAGTACTTC. This rearrangement joins TRBV27 to TRBJ2-7, with D possibly being TRBD1 (6 bases). Germline CDR1 is MNHEY and CDR2 is SMNVEV (reference sequence). CDR3 length: 14 amino acids. Trimming took 5 bases from V and 0 from J, leaving 11 bases between them.

This chain links TRBV14 with TRBJ2-2, with 12 positions matching TRBD2. The J segment lost 4 bases and the V segment lost 4 bases, leaving 1 base of the junction unmatched. The CDR3 totals 15 residues. Germline CDR1 and CDR2: SGHDN and FVKESK. The CDR3 is CASSPSGRGTGELFF. In DNA, the CDR3 is TGTGCCAGCAGCCCTAGCGGGAGGGGCACCGGGGAGCTGTTTTTT. Full variable domain (outside the CDR3, taken from reference TRBV14 and TRBJ2-2): EAGVTQFPSHSVIEKGQTVTLRCDPISGHDNLYWYRRVMGKEIKFLLHFVKESKQDESGMPNNRFLAERTGGTYSTLKVQPAELEDSGVYFCASSPSGRGTGELFFGEGSRLTVL.

This clonotype was recorded many times. The gene calls are TRBV9 and TRBJ2-1; D tentatively fits TRBD1 or TRBD2 (5 bases each). CDR1 and CDR2 (germline): SGDLS, YYNGEE. The CDR3 runs to 15 residues. Trimming took 0 bases from V and 5 from J, leaving 12 bases between them. CDR3 in amino acids: CASSVVRDGDNEQFF. In DNA, the CDR3 is TGTGCCAGCAGCGTAGTGAGGGACGGTGACAATGAGCAGTTCTTC.

This clonotype was counted once. This sequence may be a read error, since a much larger clone differs from it by one base. The chain joins TRBV2 to TRBJ2-7; D not certain. This CDR3 is 15 amino acids long. Germline CDR1 reads SNHLY; CDR2 reads FYNNEI. The CDR3 DNA sequence: TGTGTCAGCAGTACAGACTCTCCTAAGCCCTACGAGCAGTACTTC. Translating it yields CVSSTDSPKPYEQYF. The full variable domain, completed using reference TRBV2 and TRBJ2-7, is EPEVTQTPSHQVTQMGQEVILRCVPISNHLYFYWYRQILGQKVEFLVSFYNNEISEKSEIFDDQFSVERPDGSNFTLKIRSTKLEDSAMYFCVSSTDSPKPYEQYFGPGTRLTVT.

This clonotype was recorded many times. The V call is TRBV29-1, the J call TRBJ2-5; 12 positions match TRBD2. Germline V CDR1 and CDR2: SQVTM, ANQGSEA. This CDR3 spans 15 amino acids. J lost 7 bases, V lost 2 bases, and 8 bases had no gene match. CDR3 in DNA: TGCAGCGTTGAAACTAGCGGGAGGAGCTCTGGGACCCAGTACTTC. This codes for CSVETSGRSSGTQYF.